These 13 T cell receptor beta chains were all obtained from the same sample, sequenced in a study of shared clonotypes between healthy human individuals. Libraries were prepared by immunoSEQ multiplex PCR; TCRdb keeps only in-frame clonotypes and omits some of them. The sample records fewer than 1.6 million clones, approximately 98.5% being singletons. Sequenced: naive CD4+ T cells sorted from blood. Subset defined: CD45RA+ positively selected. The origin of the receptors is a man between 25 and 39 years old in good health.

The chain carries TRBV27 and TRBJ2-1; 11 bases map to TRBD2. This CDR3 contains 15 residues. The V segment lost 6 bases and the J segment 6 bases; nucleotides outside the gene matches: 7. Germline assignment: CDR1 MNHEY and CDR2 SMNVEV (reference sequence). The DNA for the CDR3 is TGTGCCAGCAGAGGACTAGCGGGCAAGGGCAATGAGCAGTTCTTC. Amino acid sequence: CASRGLAGKGNEQFF.

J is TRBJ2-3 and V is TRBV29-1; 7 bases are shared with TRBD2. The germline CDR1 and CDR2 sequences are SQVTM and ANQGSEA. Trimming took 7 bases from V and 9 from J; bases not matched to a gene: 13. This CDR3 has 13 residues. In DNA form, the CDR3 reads TGCAGCGGGTGGTCCGGACTAGTGGGCACGCAGTATTTT. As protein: CSGWSGLVGTQYF.

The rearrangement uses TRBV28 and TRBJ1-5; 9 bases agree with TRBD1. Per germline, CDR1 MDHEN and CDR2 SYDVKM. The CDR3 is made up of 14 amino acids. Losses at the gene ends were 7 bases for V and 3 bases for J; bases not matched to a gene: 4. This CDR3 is CASKTGGVNQPQHF. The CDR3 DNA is TGTGCCAGCAAAACAGGGGGCGTCAATCAGCCCCAGCATTTT. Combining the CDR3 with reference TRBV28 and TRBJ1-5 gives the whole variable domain DVKVTQSSRYLVKRTGEKVFLECVQDMDHENMFWYRQDPGLGLRLIYFSYDVKMKEKGDIPEGYSVSREKKERFSLILESASTNQTSMYLCASKTGGVNQPQHFGDGTRLSIL.

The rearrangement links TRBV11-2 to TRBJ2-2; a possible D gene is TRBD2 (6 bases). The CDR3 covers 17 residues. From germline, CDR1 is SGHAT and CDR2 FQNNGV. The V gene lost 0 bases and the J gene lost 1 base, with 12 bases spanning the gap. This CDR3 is CASSLDRGVGNTGELFF. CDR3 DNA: TGTGCCAGCAGCTTAGATCGCGGGGTGGGGAACACCGGGGAGCTGTTTTTT.

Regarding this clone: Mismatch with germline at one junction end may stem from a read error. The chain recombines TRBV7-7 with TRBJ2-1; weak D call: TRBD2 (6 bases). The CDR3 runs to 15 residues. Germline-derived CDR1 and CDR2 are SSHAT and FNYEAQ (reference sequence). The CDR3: CASSPGTGEANEQFF. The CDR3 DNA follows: TGTGCTAGCAGCCCAGGGACCGGGGAGGCAAATGAGCAGTTCTTC.

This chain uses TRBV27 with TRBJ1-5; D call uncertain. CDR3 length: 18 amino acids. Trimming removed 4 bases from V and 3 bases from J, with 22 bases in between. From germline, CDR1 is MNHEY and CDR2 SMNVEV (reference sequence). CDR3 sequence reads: CASSSRSGLDGANQPQHF. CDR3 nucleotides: TGTGCCAGCAGTTCCCGGAGCGGTTTAGATGGAGCCAATCAGCCCCAGCATTTT.

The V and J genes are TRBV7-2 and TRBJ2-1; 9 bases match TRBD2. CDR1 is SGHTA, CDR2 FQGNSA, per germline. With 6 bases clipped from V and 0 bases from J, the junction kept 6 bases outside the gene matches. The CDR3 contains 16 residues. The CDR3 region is CASSNGLASSYNEQFF. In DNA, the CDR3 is TGTGCCAGCAGTAACGGACTAGCGAGCTCCTACAATGAGCAGTTCTTC.

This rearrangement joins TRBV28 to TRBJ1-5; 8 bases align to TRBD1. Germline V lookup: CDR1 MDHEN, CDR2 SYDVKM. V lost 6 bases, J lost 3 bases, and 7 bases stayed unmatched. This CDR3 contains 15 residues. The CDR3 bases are TGTGCCAGCAGCACAACCAGGGGGCCCAATCAGCCCCAGCATTTT. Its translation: CASSTTRGPNQPQHF.

The CDR3 sequence is CASRVTTAGTGELFF. CDR3 DNA sequence: TGTGCCAGCAGGGTGACGACAGCCGGCACCGGGGAGCTGTTTTTT. The chain combines TRBV7-9 with TRBJ2-2; TRBD1 is a possible D gene (5 bases). V shed 6 bases and J shed 4 bases, with 15 bases lying between them. The CDR3 contains 15 residues. The germline gives CDR1 SEHNR, CDR2 FQNEAQ (reference sequence). The full variable domain, rest sourced from reference TRBV7-9 and TRBJ2-2, is DTGVSQNPRHKITKRGQNVTFRCDPISEHNRLYWYRQTLGQGPEFLTYFQNEAQLEKSRLLSDRFSAERPKGSFSTLEIQRTEQGDSAMYLCASRVTTAGTGELFFGEGSRLTVL.

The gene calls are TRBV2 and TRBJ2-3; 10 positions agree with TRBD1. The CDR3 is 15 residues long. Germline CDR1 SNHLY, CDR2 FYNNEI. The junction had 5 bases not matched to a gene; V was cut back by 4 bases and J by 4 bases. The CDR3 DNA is TGTGCCAGCAGTGGGACAGGGGGTAAAGCAGATACGCAGTATTTT. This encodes CASSGTGGKADTQYF.

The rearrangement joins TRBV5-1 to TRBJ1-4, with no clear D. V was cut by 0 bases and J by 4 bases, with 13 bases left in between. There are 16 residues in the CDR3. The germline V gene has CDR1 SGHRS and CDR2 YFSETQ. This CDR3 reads CASSLATVDINEKLFF. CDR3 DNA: TGCGCCAGCAGCTTGGCCACAGTTGATATTAATGAAAAACTGTTTTTT.

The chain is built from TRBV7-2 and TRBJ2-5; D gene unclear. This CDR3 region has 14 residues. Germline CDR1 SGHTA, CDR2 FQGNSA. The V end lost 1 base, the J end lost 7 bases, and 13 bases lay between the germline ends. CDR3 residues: CASSLVPIVGTQYF. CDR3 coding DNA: TGTGCCAGCAGCTTAGTGCCAATTGTCGGGACCCAGTACTTC.

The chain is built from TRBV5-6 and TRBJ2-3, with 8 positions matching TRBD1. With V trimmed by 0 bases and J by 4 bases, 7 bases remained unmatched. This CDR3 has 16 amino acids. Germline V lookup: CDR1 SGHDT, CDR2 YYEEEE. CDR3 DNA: TGTGCCAGCAGCTTGGCCGGCAGGGGGCGAGCAGATACGCAGTATTTT. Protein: CASSLAGRGRADTQYF. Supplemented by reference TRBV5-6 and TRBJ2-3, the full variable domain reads DAGVTQSPTHLIKTRGQQVTLRCSPKSGHDTVSWYQQALGQGPQFIFQYYEEEERQRGNFPDRFSGHQFPNYSSELNVNALLLGDSALYLCASSLAGRGRADTQYFGPGTRLTVL.